The 29 T cell receptor beta chains reported below all come from one sample, sequenced in a study of cytomegalovirus exposure and HLA in healthy donors. The PCR used 60 Vbeta and 13 Jbeta primers. Method: immunoSEQ multiplex PCR; TCRdb's copy keeps in-frame clones and lacks some. The sample contains 150,000 to 200,000 clones, 84% of which appear only once. Sequencing input: PBMCs. The receptors come from a girl aged 10 to 17 in good health and CMV-seropositive.

On this clone itself: One end of the junction varies from germline; a read error may be responsible. The CDR3 region has the DNA TGTGCCAGCAGTGAAGGGGCTGGGCTCGACTTT. The encoded protein is CASSEGAGLDF. V gene TRBV6-1 combines with J gene TRBJ1-1; D gene unclear. The CDR3 totals 11 residues. The germline gives CDR1 MNHNS, CDR2 SASEGT.

The chain couples TRBV11-2 to TRBJ1-1; weak D call: TRBD1 (6 bases). In germline, CDR1 is SGHAT, CDR2 FQNNGV. This CDR3 comprises 14 residues. V lost 2 bases and J 9 bases, leaving 16 bases between the germline ends. The CDR3 coding sequence is TGTGCCAGCAGCTTACCAGACAGGAAAGTAAAAGCTTTCTTT. Amino acids: CASSLPDRKVKAFF.

The J gene is TRBJ2-3, the V gene TRBV13, with D perhaps matching TRBD1 (6 bases). CDR3 length: 16 residues. Trimming cost V 4 bases and J 0 bases, with 14 bases left between them. Germline values: CDR1 PRHDT, CDR2 FYEKMQ (reference sequence). In DNA, the CDR3 is TGTGCCAGCAGCTACGGGACAATCCTTAGCACAGATACGCAGTATTTT. Translating it yields CASSYGTILSTDTQYF.

The chain recombines TRBV7-2 with TRBJ2-7, with D perhaps TRBD1 (6 bases). V shed 1 base and J shed 0 bases, with 10 bases lying between them. The length of the CDR3 is 15 residues. Germline V lookup: CDR1 SGHTA, CDR2 FQGNSA. This CDR3 is CASSLEDRSSYEQYF. DNA of the CDR3: TGTGCCAGCAGCTTAGAAGACAGGAGCTCCTACGAGCAGTACTTC.

V gene TRBV7-8 combines with J gene TRBJ2-7; D is unresolved. V was cut by 1 base and J by 6 bases, with 10 bases left in between. Germline CDR1 reads SGHVS; CDR2 reads FQNEAQ. The CDR3 totals 13 residues. The CDR3 protein is CASSLGPSREQYF. The CDR3 DNA is TGTGCCAGCAGCTTAGGTCCTTCCCGCGAGCAGTACTTC.

J is TRBJ2-1 and V is TRBV11-2; D gene uncertain. V shed 1 base and J shed 4 bases, with 5 bases lying between them. CDR1 and CDR2 from the germline V gene are SGHAT and FQNNGV. CDR3 length: 13 residues. CDR3 residues: CASSLGLYNEQFF. The CDR3 nucleotides are TGTGCCAGCAGCTTAGGGCTTTACAATGAGCAGTTCTTC.

This clone has only one observation. This sequence joins TRBV4-2 and TRBJ2-7; TRBD2 agrees at 7 bases. Germline assignment: CDR1 LGHNA and CDR2 YNFKEQ. V gave up 4 bases and J gave up 2 bases; unmatched junction bases: 11. This CDR3 has 16 amino acids. The CDR3 sequence: CASSPHAAGEAYEQYF. In nucleotides, the CDR3 is TGTGCCAGCAGCCCCCACGCGGCGGGGGAGGCCTACGAGCAGTACTTC.

The chain joins TRBV5-6 to TRBJ2-2; 9 nucleotides line up with TRBD1. V shed 0 bases, J shed 13 bases, and the junction held 1 base outside the gene matches. CDR3 length: 12 amino acids. CDR1 is SGHDT, CDR2 YYEEEE, per germline. CDR3 sequence: CASSLADRGLFF. The CDR3 nucleotides are TGTGCCAGCAGCTTGGCGGACAGGGGGCTGTTTTTT.

The rearrangement links TRBV5-4 to TRBJ2-5; the match to TRBD1 covers 8 bases. The J call is doubtful: the DNA matches TRBJ2-7 better. Germline CDR1 is SGHNT and CDR2 is YYREEE (reference sequence). This CDR3 is built from 14 residues. CDR3 loop: CASSFGTGTYEQYF. The CDR3 DNA follows: TGTGCCAGCAGCTTCGGGACAGGTACCTACGAGCAGTACTTC.

CDR3 residues: CASSSGVGTRDTEAFF. CDR3 DNA sequence: TGCGCCAGCAGCTCGGGGGTCGGGACGAGGGACACTGAAGCTTTCTTT. The V and J genes are TRBV5-1 and TRBJ1-1, with D possibly being TRBD1 (5 bases). The CDR3 totals 16 residues. V lost 3 bases and J lost 3, with 18 bases in between. Germline CDR1 and CDR2: SGHRS and YFSETQ.

V is TRBV27 and J is TRBJ1-2; D not resolved. This CDR3 has 13 amino acids. Germline-derived CDR1 and CDR2 are MNHEY and SMNVEV (reference sequence). Trimming took 1 base from V and 4 from J, leaving 7 bases between them. CDR3 loop: CASSLWAGYGYTF. The CDR3 region has the DNA TGTGCCAGCAGTTTATGGGCCGGCTATGGCTACACCTTC.

With respect to this clone: Mismatch with germline at one junction end may stem from a read error. The DNA for the CDR3 is TGTTCCAGCCGCTATGTACAGAAGAACACCGGGGAGCTGTTTTTT. Translation: CSSRYVQKNTGELFF. The chain uses TRBV7-9 and TRBJ2-2; D is unclear. The CDR3 consists of 15 residues. Per the germline V gene, CDR1 is SEHNR and CDR2 is FQNEAQ (reference sequence). Drawing the rest from reference TRBV7-9 and TRBJ2-2, the complete variable domain is DTGVSQNPRHKITKRGQNVTFRCDPISEHNRLYWYRQTLGQGPEFLTYFQNEAQLEKSRLLSDRFSAERPKGSFSTLEIQRTEQGDSAMYLCSSRYVQKNTGELFFGEGSRLTVL.

In this sample, this clone turned up once. The chain uses TRBV11-2 and TRBJ2-1; 7 bases align to TRBD1. The CDR3 covers 16 residues. Germline V gene sequence: CDR1 SGHAT, CDR2 FQNNGV. The V segment lost 1 base and the J segment 6 bases; nucleotides outside the gene matches: 9. This CDR3 reads CASSLGGRGRGNEQFF. The CDR3, as DNA: TGTGCCAGCAGCTTAGGCGGCAGGGGGAGAGGCAATGAGCAGTTCTTC. Filled out from reference TRBV11-2 and TRBJ2-1, the complete variable domain reads EAGVAQSPRYKIIEKRQSVAFWCNPISGHATLYWYQQILGQGPKLLIQFQNNGVVDDSQLPKDRFSAERLKGVDSTLKIQPAKLEDSAVYLCASSLGGRGRGNEQFFGPGTRLTVL.

This clone has only a few counts. The CDR3 sequence: CASSPGGNQPQHF. The DNA for the CDR3 is TGTGCCAGCAGTCCAGGGGGTAATCAGCCCCAGCATTTT. The chain carries TRBV25-1 and TRBJ1-5; 7 nucleotides align to TRBD1. CDR3 length: 13 residues. The ends lost 5 bases at V and 4 bases at J; junction bases unmatched: 2. Germline V gene lookup returns CDR1 MGHDK and CDR2 SYGVNS.

This rearrangement joins TRBV6-1 to TRBJ1-2, with 8 bases fitting TRBD1. Germline CDR1 MNHNS, CDR2 SASEGT. V dropped 3 bases and J dropped 8; count of bases not matched to a gene: 11. This CDR3 region has 15 residues. In DNA form, the CDR3 reads TGTGCCAGCAGTGAGGGAATGACAGGGGTAGACGGCTACACCTTC. As protein: CASSEGMTGVDGYTF.

This clone has just a few counts. V usage is TRBV6-5 and J usage is TRBJ1-1; weak D call: TRBD1 (5 bases). The CDR3 runs 14 residues. Trimming left V 5 bases short and J 0 bases short, with 10 bases between. Germline-derived CDR1 and CDR2 are MNHEY and SVGAGI. The CDR3 loop is CASSIQAVNTEAFF. The CDR3 DNA reads TGTGCCAGCAGTATACAGGCCGTGAACACTGAAGCTTTCTTT.

The chain carries TRBV10-3 and TRBJ2-5, with D uncertain. The DNA end is a closer match to TRBJ2-7, so the J assignment may be wrong. Germline CDR1 reads ENHRY; CDR2 reads SYGVKD. The CDR3 runs to 13 residues. The CDR3 nucleotides read TGTGCCATCAGTGAGGTGATGTCCTACGAGCAGTACTTC. Encoded protein: CAISEVMSYEQYF.

The chain combines TRBV18 with TRBJ1-1; TRBD1 agrees at 8 bases. V lost 6 bases to trimming and J lost 6 bases; unmatched junction nucleotides: 18. In germline, CDR1 is KGHSH, CDR2 LQKENI. This CDR3 is built from 17 residues. CDR3 bases: TGTGCCAGCTCCCCTACTTCTTTAGACAGGGGTCCGGCTGAAGCTTTCTTT. Encoded protein: CASSPTSLDRGPAEAFF.

This chain joins TRBV11-1 and TRBJ2-7; 7 positions agree with TRBD1. Germline values: CDR1 SGHAT, CDR2 FQDESV (reference sequence). The CDR3 spans 17 residues. V dropped 2 bases and J dropped 2; count of bases not matched to a gene: 12. The DNA for the CDR3 is TGTGCCAGCAGCTTACTTCACCGACAGGGTTCACCCTACGAGCAGTACTTC. This codes for CASSLLHRQGSPYEQYF.

The chain couples TRBV5-1 to TRBJ2-7; D is possibly TRBD1 (6 bases). Deletions cut 4 bases from V and 0 bases from J, with 14 bases between. Germline V gene sequence: CDR1 SGHRS, CDR2 YFSETQ. The CDR3 is 15 residues long. This chain's CDR3 is CASSATTGNSYEQYF. CDR3 sequence (DNA): TGCGCCAGCAGCGCGACTACAGGGAACTCCTACGAGCAGTACTTC.

V and J are TRBV19 and TRBJ2-7, with TRBD2 matching 7 bases. Germline trimming cut 8 bases from V and 2 bases from J; bases unmatched to any gene: 3. The CDR3 is 12 amino acids. Per germline, CDR1 LNHDA and CDR2 SQIVND (reference sequence). CDR3 region: CASRGRTYEQYF. In nucleotides, the CDR3 is TGTGCCAGTCGCGGGAGAACCTACGAGCAGTACTTC.

CDR3 amino acids: CASSLIRAQGTYTQYF. CDR3 DNA sequence: TGCGCCAGCAGCTTGATCCGAGCTCAGGGAACCTATACGCAGTATTTT. This sequence joins TRBV5-1 and TRBJ2-3; the D gene is possibly TRBD1 (5 bases). Germline V gene sequence: CDR1 SGHRS, CDR2 YFSETQ. V lost 1 base, J lost 7 bases, and 19 bases lay in between. The CDR3 runs to 16 residues.

This clone showed up just a few times. CDR3 DNA: TGCGCCAGCAGCCCAGACACCGGTCGGGGCAATGAGCAGTTCTTC. Protein product: CASSPDTGRGNEQFF. The chain links TRBV5-1 to TRBJ2-1; a possible D gene is TRBD2 (5 bases). Between the trimmed V and J ends, which lost 4 bases and 6 bases, there was a span of 17 bases. Germline V gene data show CDR1 as SGHRS and CDR2 as YFSETQ. The CDR3 has 15 amino acids.

This clone has just one count. V is TRBV5-1 and J is TRBJ1-3; D is unclear. Trimming pared 1 base from V and 0 bases from J, leaving 5 bases between. The CDR3 loop spans 14 amino acids. CDR1 and CDR2 (germline): SGHRS, YFSETQ. CDR3 sequence: CASSLSTSGNTIYF. CDR3 coding DNA: TGCGCCAGCAGCTTGAGCACCTCTGGAAACACCATATATTTT.

The rearrangement links TRBV7-2 to TRBJ2-2, with D tentatively TRBD2 (6 bases). CDR3 length: 13 residues. CDR1 is SGHTA, CDR2 FQGNSA, per germline. Trimming took 5 bases from V and 7 from J, leaving 11 bases between them. The DNA of the CDR3 is TGTGCCAGCAGCCCCACTAGCAGCGGGGAGCTGTTTTTT. This sequence encodes CASSPTSSGELFF. The full variable domain, completed using reference TRBV7-2 and TRBJ2-2, is GAGVSQSPSNKVTEKGKDVELRCDPISGHTALYWYRQSLGQGLEFLIYFQGNSAPDKSGLPSDRFSAERTGGSVSTLTIQRTQQEDSAVYLCASSPTSSGELFFGEGSRLTVL.

The V call is TRBV27, the J call TRBJ2-7, with D perhaps TRBD1 (6 bases). The CDR3 is made up of 13 amino acids. Trimming took 6 bases from V and 0 from J, leaving 9 bases between them. The germline V gene encodes CDR1 MNHEY and CDR2 SMNVEV (reference sequence). The CDR3 DNA is TGTGCCAGCAGAGGGGGTCCCTCCTACGAGCAGTACTTC. This codes for CASRGGPSYEQYF.

V gene TRBV9 combines with J gene TRBJ2-1; 8 bases match TRBD2. This CDR3 region has 15 residues. CDR1 and CDR2 (germline): SGDLS, YYNGEE. With 0 bases clipped from V and 6 bases from J, the junction kept 5 bases outside the gene matches. The DNA of the CDR3 is TGTGCCAGCAGCGTAGCGAGCGGGGGCGCCAATGAGCAGTTCTTC. Protein: CASSVASGGANEQFF.

This clone has only one observation. This sequence joins TRBV10-1 and TRBJ2-5, with 9 bases lining up with TRBD1. Germline-derived CDR1 and CDR2 are WNHNN and SYGVQD (reference sequence). Losses at the gene ends were 8 bases for V and 7 bases for J; bases not matched to a gene: 8. The CDR3 is made up of 13 amino acids. CDR3 coding DNA: TGCGCCAGCTCCGAGGGACAGGGATTGACCCAGTACTTC. It translates to CASSEGQGLTQYF.

This clone is a singleton in its sample. The V gene is TRBV5-6, the J gene TRBJ1-6, with 12 bases fitting TRBD1. The CDR3 consists of 19 residues. V lost 0 bases, J lost 3 bases, and 7 bases stayed unmatched. The germline gives CDR1 SGHDT, CDR2 YYEEEE. The CDR3, as DNA: TGTGCCAGCAGCTTGGTGGGACAGGGGGCGAGCGTCTATAATTCACCCCTCCACTTT. Translated, it gives CASSLVGQGASVYNSPLHF.